The source of this T cell receptor (beta chain) is a study of STAT5B mutations in CD4+ large granular lymphocyte leukemia. Concerning this clone: The target antigen is unknown.

CDR3 length: 14 residues. The germline CDR1 and CDR2 sequences are SEHNR and FQNEAQ (reference sequence). Trimming took off 0 bases at V and 10 bases at J, with 13 bases between the two ends. Overall study findings and caveats: Top patient clones used TRBV06 genes more often: 8/27 versus 2/35 in controls.

The data were produced by immunoSEQ multiplex PCR, yet TCRdb's version contains in-frame clones alone and is incomplete. Seen here are fewer than 30,000 clones, around 80% observed once, and the top ten hold 1.1%. This receptor was identified in a human donor in good health. The chain employs TRBV7-9 and TRBJ2-1; tentative D call: TRBD2 (6 bases). The sample was CD4+ T cells from blood buffy coats. Written as DNA, the CDR3 is TGTGCCAGCAGCTTAGCGGGGAGGCCAGGGGAGCAGTTCTTC. This gives the protein CASSLAGRPGEQFF.